This entry concerns a single T cell receptor (beta chain). Its specificity is not known. This sample stems from a study of T-cell reconstitution after alpha-beta-depleted transplantation in children. Study outcomes and limitations: Most T-cell counts and diversity one year after the transplant came from T cells that were newly produced. Several hundred graft clones that had expanded were reportedly the source of alpha-beta T cells about two months after transplant. It was surviving recipient T cells and thymic progenitors that gave some patients high TCRbeta diversity at day 60.

Unique molecular identifiers were incorporated when the TCRbeta library was constructed. TCRdb recomputed calls from the PCR reads with MiXCR, one row per CDR3 protein. The sample yields about 400,000 distinct CDR3 sequences, around 15% seen once. There are 14 residues in the CDR3. The V end lost 8 bases, the J end lost 0 bases, and 10 bases lay between the germline ends. This rearrangement joins TRBV12-3 or TRBV12-4 to TRBJ1-4; a possible D gene is TRBD1 (6 bases). The source was PBMCs, mostly from graft donor cells, collected 360 days after TCRalphabeta/CD19-depleted stem cell transplant. The clonotype comes from a boy in the first two years of life who had a stem cell transplant for Wiskott-Aldrich syndrome, so the T cells may come from the graft donor. Here the CDR3 reads CASAGVATNEKLFF. The DNA for the CDR3 is TGTGCCAGCGCAGGGGTTGCAACTAATGAAAAACTGTTTTTT.